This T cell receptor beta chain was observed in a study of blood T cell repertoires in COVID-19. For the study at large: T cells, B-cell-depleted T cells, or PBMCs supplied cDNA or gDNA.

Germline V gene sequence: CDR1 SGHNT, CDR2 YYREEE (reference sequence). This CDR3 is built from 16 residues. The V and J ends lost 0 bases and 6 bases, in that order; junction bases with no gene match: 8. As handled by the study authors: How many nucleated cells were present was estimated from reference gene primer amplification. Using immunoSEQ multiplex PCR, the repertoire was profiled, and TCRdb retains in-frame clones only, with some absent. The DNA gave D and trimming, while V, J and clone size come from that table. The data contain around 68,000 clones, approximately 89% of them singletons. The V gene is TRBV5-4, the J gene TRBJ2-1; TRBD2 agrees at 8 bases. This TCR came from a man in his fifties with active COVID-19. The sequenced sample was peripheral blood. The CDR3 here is CASSLGAGEGPNEQFF. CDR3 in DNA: TGTGCCAGCAGCTTGGGAGCGGGGGAGGGTCCCAATGAGCAGTTCTTC. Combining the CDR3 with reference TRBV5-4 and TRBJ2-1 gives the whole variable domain ETGVTQSPTHLIKTRGQQVTLRCSSQSGHNTVSWYQQALGQGPQFIFQYYREEENGRGNFPPRFSGLQFPNYSSELNVNALELDDSALYLCASSLGAGEGPNEQFFGPGTRLTVL.